Sequencing of this TCR beta chain was carried out in a study of T cells after yellow fever vaccination. Study observations and caveats: Most primary-vaccination clones reappeared after the booster (about 97% CD4, 88% CD8).

This clonotype was detected ten times or more. Its antigen is currently unknown. TCRdb reanalysed the 5' RACE reads using MiXCR and keeps one entry per CDR3 protein. The repertoire has a few hundred thousand distinct CDR3 sequences, roughly 4% of them found once; the top ten carry roughly a quarter. Germline V gene data show CDR1 as SGHDN and CDR2 as FVKESK. This CDR3 is built from 18 residues. The trim removed 1 base at V and 7 bases at J, leaving 12 bases unmatched. The chain combines TRBV14 with TRBJ2-1, with 11 bases lining up with TRBD2. The sample in question was PBMCs, obtained on the day of the yellow fever booster vaccination. The TCR was taken from a man aged 18 to 29 who received the YFV17D yellow fever vaccine. CDR3 amino acids: CASSQGDSGGAVGNEQFF. CDR3 sequence (DNA): TGTGCCAGCAGCCAAGGCGATAGCGGGGGGGCAGTGGGGAATGAGCAGTTCTTC.